Listed below are T cell receptor beta chains from one sample, sequenced in a study of OX40 agonist ivuxolimab in advanced cancers. Clones were read by immunoSEQ multiplex PCR, and TCRdb kept only the in-frame ones, dropping some. The sample has some 150,000 clones; just over 90% are singletons. The input for sequencing was CD4+ or CD8+ T cells sorted from blood, taken in a trial of the OX40 agonist ivuxolimab. All receptors come from an adult with an advanced solid tumor such as melanoma, head and neck, liver or kidney cancer. Each CDR3 is given with its conserved first and last residue. Each record gives: D gene, J gene, clone size, V gene, CDR3 protein, CDR3 DNA. The D gene is left open where the match is weak. The size of a clone is reported for some rows only, either as once, few or many, or as a class for expanded clones.

NA	TRBJ2-3	NA	TRBV7-9	CASTPRLRGYF	TGTGCCAGCACCCCGCGGTTGAGGGGGTATTTT
TRBD1	TRBJ1-1	NA	TRBV6-1	CASSQVGTGGARAFF	TGTGCCAGCAGTCAAGTGGGGACAGGGGGCGCGAGGGCTTTCTTT
NA	TRBJ2-1	NA	TRBV7-9	CASSRWRGVGVNEQFF	TGTGCCAGCAGCCGGTGGAGGGGGGTAGGAGTGAATGAGCAGTTCTTC
TRBD1	TRBJ1-3	once	TRBV5-4	CASSSGQGLGNTIYF	TGTGCCAGCAGCTCGGGACAGGGGTTGGGAAACACCATATATTTT
NA	TRBJ2-6	NA	TRBV10-3	CAISERGIISGANVLTF	TGTGCCATCAGTGAAAGAGGGATAATCTCTGGGGCCAACGTCCTGACTTTC
TRBD1	TRBJ2-3	NA	TRBV5-4	CASSAGTVRLYTQYF	TGTGCCAGCAGCGCCGGGACAGTACGCTTGTATACGCAGTATTTT
TRBD2	TRBJ2-3	NA	TRBV11-2	CASSLETYLVSGVGTDTQYF	TGTGCCAGCAGCTTAGAAACGTACTTGGTTAGCGGGGTTGGGACAGATACGCAGTATTTT
NA	TRBJ1-2	NA	TRBV21-1	CASSKARSPGYTF	TGTGCCAGCAGCAAAGCGAGGTCCCCTGGCTACACCTTC
TRBD2	TRBJ2-2	NA	TRBV7-2	CASSPTSGRAWAGELFF	TGTGCCAGCAGCCCCACTAGCGGGAGGGCCTGGGCCGGGGAGCTGTTTTTT
TRBD1	TRBJ2-2	NA	TRBV18	CASSRTGDPGGELFF	TGTGCCAGCTCAAGGACAGGGGACCCCGGCGGGGAGCTGTTTTTT
TRBD1	TRBJ2-3	NA	TRBV5-1	CASSLSGTGGDTQYF	TGCGCCAGCAGCCTATCCGGGACAGGGGGAGATACGCAGTATTTT
TRBD1	TRBJ2-7	NA	TRBV29-1	CSVERDRADEQYF	TGCAGCGTTGAAAGGGACAGGGCCGACGAGCAGTACTTC
NA	TRBJ1-1	few	TRBV30	CAWISPGFTLEAFF	TGTGCCTGGATTTCTCCTGGATTCACACTTGAAGCTTTCTTT
TRBD1	TRBJ1-1	NA	TRBV28	CASSEIGSNRGRWTEAFF	TGTGCCAGCAGTGAAATTGGGAGTAACAGGGGGCGCTGGACTGAAGCTTTCTTT
NA	TRBJ1-2	NA	TRBV19	CASKTEFYGYTF	TGTGCCAGCAAGACAGAATTTTATGGCTACACCTTC
NA	TRBJ2-2	NA	TRBV15	CATSREYRQGTGELFF	TGTGCCACCAGCAGAGAATACCGCCAAGGCACCGGGGAGCTGTTTTTT
NA	TRBJ1-1	NA	TRBV7-9	CASSPGGAEAFF	TGTGCCAGCAGCCCAGGAGGGGCTGAAGCTTTCTTT
NA	TRBJ2-3	NA	TRBV18	CASSPPSGGGFTDTQYF	TGTGCCAGCTCACCACCCTCCGGTGGGGGGTTCACAGATACGCAGTATTTT
NA	TRBJ2-4	NA	TRBV7-3	CASSLGPQNIQYF	TGTGCCAGCAGCTTAGGGCCCCAGAACATTCAGTACTTC
NA	TRBJ1-1	NA	TRBV6-5	CASSYSPVVGTEAFF	TGTGCCAGCAGTTACTCCCCAGTGGTTGGAACTGAAGCTTTCTTT
TRBD1	TRBJ2-3	NA	TRBV10-3	CAISDDRDPDTQYF	TGTGCCATCAGTGACGACAGGGACCCAGATACGCAGTATTTT
TRBD1	TRBJ1-5	NA	TRBV10-3	CAISDYGTGGLNQPQHF	TGTGCCATCAGTGATTACGGGACAGGGGGACTCAATCAGCCCCAGCATTTT
NA	TRBJ2-2	NA	TRBV7-3	CASSLTVNTGELFF	TGTGCCAGCAGCTTAACAGTAAACACCGGGGAGCTGTTTTTT
NA	TRBJ1-4	NA	TRBV19	CASRRRGQTTEKLFF	TGTGCCAGTAGAAGGCGGGGTCAGACTACAGAAAAACTGTTTTTT
TRBD1	TRBJ2-2	NA	TRBV18	CASSRRQGADTGELFF	TGTGCCAGCTCACGTCGACAGGGGGCGGACACCGGGGAGCTGTTTTTT
TRBD2	TRBJ2-5	NA	TRBV19	CASSLSGGETQYF	TGTGCCAGTAGTCTCTCGGGGGGGGAGACCCAGTACTTC
NA	TRBJ2-1	once	TRBV9	CASSVGGGSYNEQFF	TGTGCCAGCAGCGTAGGAGGGGGGTCCTACAATGAGCAGTTCTTC
NA	TRBJ2-7	NA	TRBV29-1	CSVGESSYEQYF	TGCAGCGTTGGGGAAAGCTCCTACGAGCAGTACTTC
NA	TRBJ1-2	few	TRBV4-1	CASSQEGNRADYGYTF	TGCGCCAGCAGCCAAGAGGGGAACAGGGCCGACTATGGCTACACCTTC
TRBD2	TRBJ2-7	once	TRBV29-1	CSVEGLAGGGPYEQYF	TGCAGCGTTGAAGGACTAGCGGGAGGGGGCCCCTACGAGCAGTACTTC
NA	TRBJ2-1	NA	TRBV19	CASSQGGTTYNEQFF	TGTGCCAGTAGTCAAGGGGGGACCACCTACAATGAGCAGTTCTTC
NA	TRBJ1-1	NA	TRBV19	CASSSPDRSTEAFF	TGTGCCAGTAGTTCCCCAGACAGGAGCACTGAAGCTTTCTTT
NA	TRBJ1-4	NA	TRBV5-4	CASSLEGRRNEKLFF	TGTGCCAGCAGCCTCGAGGGACGGCGTAATGAAAAACTGTTTTTT
TRBD1	TRBJ1-6	NA	TRBV7-2	CASSSTGDYSPLHF	TGTGCCAGCAGCTCGACAGGGGATTATTCACCCCTCCACTTT
TRBD1	TRBJ1-5	NA	TRBV6-1	CASRTRQGEQPQHF	TGTGCCAGCAGGACCCGACAGGGGGAACAGCCCCAGCATTTT
NA	TRBJ1-3	NA	TRBV2	CAPSPSFGNTIYF	TGTGCCCCCTCTCCCAGTTTTGGAAACACCATATATTTT
TRBD1	TRBJ1-2	NA	TRBV28	CASSQGDRGYGYTF	TGTGCCAGCAGTCAAGGGGACAGGGGCTATGGCTACACCTTC
NA	TRBJ2-2	NA	TRBV9	CASSVAVGVNTGELFF	TGTGCCAGCAGCGTAGCGGTAGGGGTGAACACCGGGGAGCTGTTTTTT
NA	TRBJ2-4	NA	TRBV6-5	CASSYSILPGNIQYF	TGTGCCAGCAGTTACTCGATTCTCCCAGGAAACATTCAGTACTTC
NA	TRBJ2-2	NA	TRBV7-2	CASTGSNTGELFF	TGTGCCAGCACCGGATCGAACACCGGGGAGCTGTTTTTT
TRBD1	TRBJ2-2	NA	TRBV27	CASSLRAGGYTGELFF	TGTGCCAGCAGTTTACGAGCAGGGGGATACACCGGGGAGCTGTTTTTT